The TCR beta chain described here comes from a study of cytomegalovirus exposure and HLA in healthy donors. Whole-study results and caveats: The Asian-associated ancestry cluster reportedly had fewer N-insertions than the approximately 670-donor mean in a later analysis. Later on, analysis showed that most CMV-associated TCR beta chains appeared to be HLA-restricted. Generally TCR sequences proved uncommon, though certain public TCRs appeared in numerous donors.

This clone was observed a handful of times. Its antigen is still unknown. V was trimmed by 6 bases and J by 1 base, leaving 9 bases between them. Germline V lookup: CDR1 SNHLY, CDR2 FYNNEI. The CDR3 extends over 13 amino acids. The PCR contained 60 Vbeta and 13 Jbeta primers. Measured with immunoSEQ multiplex PCR; TCRdb has only the in-frame clones, and not every one. The repertoire holds roughly 180,000 clones, with about 82% as singletons. Sequences were obtained from PBMCs. The V and J genes are TRBV2 and TRBJ1-1, with D unclear. The source is a woman in her twenties or thirties in good health and CMV-seronegative. The CDR3 reads CASRPPGNTEAFF. CDR3 DNA: TGTGCCAGCAGGCCTCCGGGGAACACTGAAGCTTTCTTT.